Each of the 7 T cell receptor beta chains below was sequenced from the same sample in a study of tumor and adjacent non-tumor tissue in lung cancer. The library came from three nested PCR rounds adapted from ARM-PCR protocols. TCRdb fed the multiplex PCR reads into MiXCR, producing one record per CDR3 protein. Among under 95,000 distinct CDR3 sequences listed, roughly 80% were seen once. The template was RNA from unsorted bulk tissue. More than 3 cm separated this lung sample from the edge of the tumor. The sample comprised distant non-tumor lung tissue. The source of these receptors is a man in his sixties with non-small cell lung cancer.

Worth noting for this clonotype: The CDR3 carries no conserved terminal phenylalanine or tryptophan, so it likely arises from a read error. The chain recombines TRBV20-1 with TRBJ2-5; the match to TRBD2 covers 7 bases. Germline trimming cut 4 bases from V and 2 bases from J; bases unmatched to any gene: 13. CDR3 size: 16 residues. Germline CDR1 and CDR2: DFQATT and SNEGSKA (reference sequence). The CDR3: CSAKERLAGVQETQYL. DNA of the CDR3: TGCAGTGCTAAAGAACGACTAGCCGGTGTTCAAGAGACCCAGTACTTA.

To note about this clonotype: The CDR3 end shows no conserved phenylalanine or tryptophan, and so a read error is likely. This rearrangement joins TRBV11-2 to TRBJ2-6; 7 nucleotides align to TRBD1. The germline CDR1 and CDR2 sequences are SGHAT and FQNNGV. CDR3 length: 19 amino acids. CDR3 DNA: TGTGCTAGCAGCTTAGTTCCAAAGGACAGGTCCTCTGGGCCCAACGTCCTGACTCTC. It codes for CASSLVPKDRSSGPNVLTL.

As regards this clonotype: One end of the junction fails to match germline, which may point to a read error. V gene TRBV20-1 combines with J gene TRBJ1-1, with D perhaps matching TRBD1 (6 bases). CDR1 and CDR2 from the germline V gene are DFQATT and SNEGSKA (reference sequence). There are 13 residues in the CDR3. DNA for the CDR3: TGCAGTACTCTAACAGGGAAGAACACTGAAGCTTGCTTT. Its protein product is CSTLTGKNTEACF.

As for this clonotype: Germline and junction disagree at one end, which may indicate a read error. The rearrangement joins TRBV4-2 to TRBJ1-3; the D is unclear. CDR3 size: 15 residues. Germline V gene sequence: CDR1 LGHNA, CDR2 YNFKEQ. The CDR3 region is CASNQGFPCGNTIYF. CDR3 nucleotides: TGTGCCAGCAACCAAGGGTTCCCCTGTGGAAACACCATATATTTT.

This clonotype was observed a single time. Since the CDR3 does not end with the conserved phenylalanine or tryptophan, this likely comes from a read error. This chain joins TRBV11-2 and TRBJ1-1, with 8 bases that match TRBD1. Germline CDR1 is SGHAT and CDR2 is FQNNGV. The CDR3 runs to 18 residues. The CDR3 nucleotides are TGTGCCAGAAGCTTGGGAAATAGACAGGGGCCCTTGAACACTGAAGCTTTCTCT. It codes for CARSLGNRQGPLNTEAFS.

As for this clonotype: A single base separates this from a much larger clone, so it may be a read error. The chain employs TRBV24-1 and TRBJ2-5, with 16 bases lining up with TRBD2. The CDR3 has 16 amino acids. Germline loops: CDR1 KGHDR, CDR2 SFDVKD. The CDR3 DNA follows: TGTGCCACCGGTGATGGGACTAGCGGGGGGGCAGAGACCCAGTACTTC. Translation: CATGDGTSGGAETQYF.

Regarding this clonotype: One end of the junction varies from germline; a read error may be responsible. The genes are TRBV11-3 and TRBJ2-2; 9 nucleotides align to TRBD2. The CDR3 loop spans 18 amino acids. CDR1 is SGHNT, CDR2 YENEEA, per germline. The CDR3 bases are TGTGCCAACAGCTCCCAGGGAGCGGGAGGATACAGAGCCGGGAAGCTGTTTTTT. It specifies CANSSQGAGGYRAGKLFF.